Listed below are T cell receptor beta chains from one sample, sequenced in a study of cytomegalovirus exposure and HLA in healthy donors. Sequencing used immunoSEQ multiplex PCR; TCRdb keeps in-frame clones, though not all of them. This sample has roughly 200,000 clones, with 70% to 80% found just once. Input material: PBMCs. The receptor set was obtained from a man aged 30 to 45 in good health and CMV-seronegative. Each CDR3 is given without its conserved first and last residue. Fields, in order: clone size, CDR3 length, J gene, V gene, CDR3 protein. Not all rows give a size; the values are once, few, many and, for expanded clones, a class.

size: few
length: 14
J: TRBJ2-2
V: TRBV10-3
CDR3: AISESFQGNTGELF

size: once
length: 12
J: TRBJ2-5
V: TRBV5-1
CDR3: ASSPGTGEETQY

size: once
length: 12
J: TRBJ2-5
V: TRBV10-3
CDR3: AIREQGGLGTQY

size: NA
length: 13
J: TRBJ1-5
V: TRBV14
CDR3: ASSQGGTGYQPQH

size: NA
length: 11
J: TRBJ2-1
V: TRBV27
CDR3: ATRTGIYNEQF

size: NA
length: 13
J: TRBJ2-7
V: TRBV5-6
CDR3: ASSLAGQGFYEQY

size: NA
length: 12
J: TRBJ2-1
V: TRBV19
CDR3: ASSSGLGFDEQF

size: NA
length: 12
J: TRBJ2-1
V: TRBV14
CDR3: ASSQADRVNEQF

size: NA
length: 12
J: TRBJ2-7
V: TRBV30
CDR3: AWSNGGISYEQY

size: NA
length: 13
J: TRBJ1-4
V: TRBV9
CDR3: ASSAGQRINEKLF

size: few
length: 13
J: TRBJ2-7
V: TRBV5-5
CDR3: ASSLRDTFSYEQY

size: NA
length: 13
J: TRBJ2-3
V: TRBV30
CDR3: AWATGRGSSDTQY

size: NA
length: 14
J: TRBJ1-1
V: TRBV10-3
CDR3: AVNNILDPMNTEAF

size: NA
length: 11
J: TRBJ1-1
V: TRBV6-1
CDR3: ASRGSSWAEAF

size: NA
length: 16
J: TRBJ2-7
V: TRBV5-1
CDR3: ASNEGLAGGRISYEQY

size: NA
length: 15
J: TRBJ1-1
V: TRBV28
CDR3: ASSRTGSFGMNTEAF

size: once
length: 13
J: TRBJ2-5
V: TRBV2
CDR3: ASRVTGAPQETQY

size: NA
length: 14
J: TRBJ1-2
V: TRBV9
CDR3: ASSVDSGLIQAGYT

size: NA
length: 16
J: TRBJ2-7
V: TRBV7-2
CDR3: ASSPPGLAGGGSYEQY

size: NA
length: 13
J: TRBJ1-1
V: TRBV6-5
CDR3: ASGPRGLGSTEAF

size: NA
length: 12
J: TRBJ2-7
V: TRBV6-1
CDR3: ASRQTGPSYEQY

size: NA
length: 10
J: TRBJ1-1
V: TRBV29-1
CDR3: SVEGLADQAF

size: once
length: 19
J: TRBJ2-7
V: TRBV5-1
CDR3: ASSLAEFSLAGGEKSYEQY

size: NA
length: 11
J: TRBJ2-7
V: TRBV7-2
CDR3: ASTSVSVYEQY

size: NA
length: 10
J: TRBJ2-7
V: TRBV25-1
CDR3: ASSRGTSEQY

size: NA
length: 12
J: TRBJ2-7
V: TRBV7-9
CDR3: ASSSTGNDYEQY

size: NA
length: 11
J: TRBJ2-7
V: TRBV6-5
CDR3: ASSYSYNYEQY

size: once
length: 14
J: TRBJ1-2
V: TRBV19
CDR3: ASNPTPGQGGFGYT

size: NA
length: 13
J: TRBJ2-7
V: TRBV9
CDR3: ASSVAGSGDYEQY

size: NA
length: 13
J: TRBJ2-7
V: TRBV11-2
CDR3: ASSLEARGTYEQY

size: NA
length: 13
J: TRBJ1-3
V: TRBV18
CDR3: ASSPPDSSGNTIY

size: NA
length: 13
J: TRBJ2-7
V: TRBV6-1
CDR3: ASSEAGGPPYEQY

size: few
length: 12
J: TRBJ2-7
V: TRBV5-6
CDR3: ASSFGTGTYEQY

size: NA
length: 14
J: TRBJ1-4
V: TRBV18
CDR3: ASSQLRQGLVEKLF

size: NA
length: 12
J: TRBJ1-4
V: TRBV18
CDR3: ASSPARLNEKLF

size: NA
length: 15
J: TRBJ1-4
V: TRBV5-1
CDR3: ASSLRSTGGSLEKLF

size: NA
length: 12
J: TRBJ1-2
V: TRBV28
CDR3: ASRLAGQVYGYT

size: once
length: 12
J: TRBJ2-7
V: TRBV10-3
CDR3: AISESTTPYEQY

size: once
length: 13
J: TRBJ2-2
V: TRBV14
CDR3: ASSQRAVYTGELF

size: few
length: 14
J: TRBJ2-7
V: TRBV9
CDR3: ASSRRGGGQTYEQY

size: few
length: 12
J: TRBJ1-1
V: TRBV5-4
CDR3: ASSLEQGRTEAF

size: few
length: 13
J: TRBJ2-2
V: TRBV7-3
CDR3: ASSLYSGYTGELF

size: NA
length: 15
J: TRBJ2-3
V: TRBV5-4
CDR3: ASSHKRNRGRTDTQY

size: NA
length: 11
J: TRBJ2-7
V: TRBV11-2
CDR3: ASSLDSFYEQY

size: NA
length: 15
J: TRBJ2-4
V: TRBV14
CDR3: ASSHNRDSGAKNIQY

size: NA
length: 12
J: TRBJ2-7
V: TRBV18
CDR3: ASSNNRGNNEQY